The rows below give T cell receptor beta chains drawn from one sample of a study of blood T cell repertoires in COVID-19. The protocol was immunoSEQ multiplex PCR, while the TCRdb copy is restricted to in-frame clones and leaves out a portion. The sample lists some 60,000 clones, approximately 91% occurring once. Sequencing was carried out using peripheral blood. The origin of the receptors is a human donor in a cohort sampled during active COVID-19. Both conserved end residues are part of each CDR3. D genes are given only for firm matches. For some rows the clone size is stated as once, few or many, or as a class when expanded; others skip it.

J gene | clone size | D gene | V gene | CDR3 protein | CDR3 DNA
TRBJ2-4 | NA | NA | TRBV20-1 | CSASTRLKNIQYF | TGCAGTGCTAGTACTAGATTAAAAAACATTCAGTACTTC
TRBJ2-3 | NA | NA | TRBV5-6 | CASSLGRSADTQYF | TGTGCCAGCAGCTTGGGGAGATCCGCAGATACGCAGTATTTT
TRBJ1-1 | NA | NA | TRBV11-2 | CASSQLQGFTEAFF | TGTGCCAGCAGCCAACTACAGGGATTCACTGAAGCTTTCTTT
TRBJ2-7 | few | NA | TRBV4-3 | CASSQEHSSYEQYF | TGCGCCAGCAGCCAAGAACACAGTTCCTACGAGCAGTACTTC
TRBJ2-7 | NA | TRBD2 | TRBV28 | CASSSPGGGTYEQYF | TGTGCCAGCAGTTCCCCGGGCGGGGGAACCTACGAGCAGTACTTC
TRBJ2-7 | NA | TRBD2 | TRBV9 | CASSVQAGNPYEQYF | TGTGCCAGCAGCGTACAAGCGGGGAATCCCTACGAGCAGTACTTC
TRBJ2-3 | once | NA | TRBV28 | CASSGGQGTDTQYF | TGTGCCAGCTCCGGGGGTCAAGGCACAGATACGCAGTATTTT
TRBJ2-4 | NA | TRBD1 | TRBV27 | CASSLKGRQGRNIQYF | TGTGCCAGCAGTCTAAAGGGGAGACAGGGTAGGAACATTCAGTACTTC
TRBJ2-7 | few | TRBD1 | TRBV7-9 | CASSKPRTGPDYEQYF | TGTGCCAGCAGCAAACCTCGGACAGGGCCAGACTACGAGCAGTACTTC
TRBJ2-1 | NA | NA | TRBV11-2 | CASSLTGRGPYNEQFF | TGTGCCAGCAGCTTAACAGGGCGGGGGCCCTACAATGAGCAGTTCTTC
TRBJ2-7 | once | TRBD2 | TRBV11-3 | CASSLERLAYPNYEQYF | TGTGCCAGCAGCTTAGAGAGACTAGCGTACCCAAACTACGAGCAGTACTTC
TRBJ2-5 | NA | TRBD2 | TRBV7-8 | CASSLDLAGMETQYF | TGTGCCAGCAGCTTAGACCTAGCGGGAATGGAGACCCAGTACTTC